This T cell receptor beta chain was sequenced during a study of read filtering for tumor transcriptome and immune sequencing. From approximately 430 ng of RNA, a library with molecular barcoded alpha/delta and beta/gamma adaptors was made. Each CDR3 protein is one row after TCRdb ran MiXCR on the reads. The data show 30,000 to 40,000 distinct CDR3 sequences, with about 11% seen just once and about 38% held by the top ten. The table lists this clonotype with many counts. Its antigen is currently unknown. Findings and caveats of the study: Correlation between methods rose after single-read clonotypes were removed. Even smaller IR-seq throughput identified most shared clonotypes.

The source material was a population of CD138-negative cells sorted from bone marrow. The TCR comes from a donor at least 40 years old with multiple myeloma.

The chain's CDR3 is CATSSYRTDQETQYF. CDR3 nucleotide sequence: TGTGCCACCAGCTCCTATCGGACAGACCAAGAGACCCAGTACTTC. The J gene is TRBJ2-5, the V gene TRBV15, with a weak D call TRBD1 (6 bases). Trimming pared 5 bases from V and 0 bases from J, leaving 13 bases between. CDR3 length equals 15 residues. Germline V gene sequence: CDR1 LNHNV, CDR2 YYDKDF (reference sequence).